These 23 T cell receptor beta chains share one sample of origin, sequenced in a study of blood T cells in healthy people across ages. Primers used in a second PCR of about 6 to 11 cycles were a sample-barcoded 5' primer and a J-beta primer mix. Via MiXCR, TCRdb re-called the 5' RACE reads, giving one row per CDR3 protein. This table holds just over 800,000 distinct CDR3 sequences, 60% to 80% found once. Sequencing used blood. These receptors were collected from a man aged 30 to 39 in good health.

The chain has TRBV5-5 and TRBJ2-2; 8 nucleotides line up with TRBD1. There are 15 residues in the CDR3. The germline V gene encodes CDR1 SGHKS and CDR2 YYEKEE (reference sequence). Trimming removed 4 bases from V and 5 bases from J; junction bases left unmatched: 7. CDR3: CASSRDWTGTGELFF. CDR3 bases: TGTGCCAGCAGCCGTGACTGGACAGGGACCGGGGAGCTGTTTTTT.

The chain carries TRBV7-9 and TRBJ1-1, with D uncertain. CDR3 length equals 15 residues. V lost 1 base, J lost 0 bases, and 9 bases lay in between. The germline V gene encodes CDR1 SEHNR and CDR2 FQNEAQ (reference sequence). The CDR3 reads CASSLGASMNTEAFF. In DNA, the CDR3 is TGTGCCAGCAGCTTAGGGGCCTCGATGAACACTGAAGCTTTCTTT.

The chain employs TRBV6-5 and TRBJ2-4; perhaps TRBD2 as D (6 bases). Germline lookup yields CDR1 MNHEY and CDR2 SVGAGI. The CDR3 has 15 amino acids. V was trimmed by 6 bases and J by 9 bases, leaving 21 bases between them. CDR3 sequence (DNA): TGTGCCAGCAGCCCCTCTCCCGGGAGTGGAAGCATTCAGTACTTC. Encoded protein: CASSPSPGSGSIQYF.

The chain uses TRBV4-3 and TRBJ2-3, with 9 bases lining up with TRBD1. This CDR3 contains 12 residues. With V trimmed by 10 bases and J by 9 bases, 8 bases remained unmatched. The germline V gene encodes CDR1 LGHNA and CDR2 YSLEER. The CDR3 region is CANSSGTGTQYF. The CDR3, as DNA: TGCGCCAACAGTTCCGGGACAGGGACGCAGTATTTT.

The CDR3 loop is CASSQDGVTSGANVLTF. The CDR3 DNA reads TGCGCCAGCAGCCAAGATGGAGTGACTTCTGGGGCCAACGTCCTGACTTTC. The genes are TRBV4-1 and TRBJ2-6, with D unresolved. The length of the CDR3 is 17 residues. V was shortened by 0 bases and J by 1 base, with 10 bases between the two germline ends. Germline V gives CDR1 MGHRA, CDR2 YSYEKL.

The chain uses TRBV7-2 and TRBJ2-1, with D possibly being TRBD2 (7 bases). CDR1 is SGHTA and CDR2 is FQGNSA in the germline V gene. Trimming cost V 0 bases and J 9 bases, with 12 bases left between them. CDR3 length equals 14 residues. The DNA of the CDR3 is TGTGCCAGCAGCTTAGCGGGGGGGCGCGCTGAGCAGTTCTTC. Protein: CASSLAGGRAEQFF.

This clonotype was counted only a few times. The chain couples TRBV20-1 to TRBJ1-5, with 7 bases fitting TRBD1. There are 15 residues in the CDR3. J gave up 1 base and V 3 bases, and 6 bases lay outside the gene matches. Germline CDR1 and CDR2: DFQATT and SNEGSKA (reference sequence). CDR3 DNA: TGCAGTGCTAGCGAGGGGGCCCTGAGCAATCAGCCCCAGCATTTT. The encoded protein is CSASEGALSNQPQHF.

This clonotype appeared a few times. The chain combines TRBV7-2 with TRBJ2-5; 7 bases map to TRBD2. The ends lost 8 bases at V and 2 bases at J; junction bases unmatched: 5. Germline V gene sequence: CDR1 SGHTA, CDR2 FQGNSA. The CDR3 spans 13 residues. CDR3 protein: CASSGGRQETQYF. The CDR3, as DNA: TGTGCCAGCTCCGGCGGGAGACAAGAGACCCAGTACTTC. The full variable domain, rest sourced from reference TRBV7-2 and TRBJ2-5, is GAGVSQSPSNKVTEKGKDVELRCDPISGHTALYWYRQSLGQGLEFLIYFQGNSAPDKSGLPSDRFSAERTGGSVSTLTIQRTQQEDSAVYLCASSGGRQETQYFGPGTRLLVL.

The chain's CDR3 is CASSTTGQSTDTQYF. CDR3 nucleotides: TGTGCCAGCAGCACAACGGGACAGAGCACAGATACGCAGTATTTT. The rearrangement joins TRBV7-2 to TRBJ2-3, with TRBD1 matching 7 bases. The germline V gene encodes CDR1 SGHTA and CDR2 FQGNSA. This CDR3 has 15 amino acids. V shed 5 bases and J 0 bases; nucleotides not matched to a gene: 5.

CDR3 DNA: TGTGCCAGCAGCCAGCGGGCGGGGGGGCACAATGAGCAGTTCTTC. Translated: CASSQRAGGHNEQFF. The V gene is TRBV7-2, the J gene TRBJ2-1; 9 bases match TRBD2. The CDR3 loop spans 15 amino acids. V dropped 5 bases and J dropped 5; count of bases not matched to a gene: 7. CDR1 SGHTA and CDR2 FQGNSA come from the germline V gene.

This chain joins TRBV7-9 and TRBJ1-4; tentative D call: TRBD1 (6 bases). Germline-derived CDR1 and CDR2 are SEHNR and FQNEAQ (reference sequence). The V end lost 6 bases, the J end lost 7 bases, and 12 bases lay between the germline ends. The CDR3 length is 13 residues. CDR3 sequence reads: CASSRGIGEKLFF. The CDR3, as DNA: TGTGCCAGCAGTAGGGGGATTGGTGAAAAACTGTTTTTT.

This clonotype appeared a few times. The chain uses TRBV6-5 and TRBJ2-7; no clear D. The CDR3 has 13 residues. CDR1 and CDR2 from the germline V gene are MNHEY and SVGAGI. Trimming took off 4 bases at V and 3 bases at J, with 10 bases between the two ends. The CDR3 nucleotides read TGTGCCAGCAGTTCAAACAGCAACTACGAGCAGTACTTC. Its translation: CASSSNSNYEQYF.

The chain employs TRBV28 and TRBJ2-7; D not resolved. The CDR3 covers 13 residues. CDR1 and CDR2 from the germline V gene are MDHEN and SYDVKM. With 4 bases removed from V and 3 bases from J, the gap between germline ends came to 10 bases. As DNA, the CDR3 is TGTGCCAGCAGTTGGGAAGGGCTCTACGAGCAGTACTTC. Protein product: CASSWEGLYEQYF.

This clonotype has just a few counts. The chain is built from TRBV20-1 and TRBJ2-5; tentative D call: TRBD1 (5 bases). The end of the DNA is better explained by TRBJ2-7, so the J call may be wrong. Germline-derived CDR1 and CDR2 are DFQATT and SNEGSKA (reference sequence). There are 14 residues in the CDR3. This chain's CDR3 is CSARDRARVIEQYF. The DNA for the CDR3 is TGCAGTGCTAGAGATCGGGCCAGGGTGATCGAGCAGTACTTC.

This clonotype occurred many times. Here the CDR3 DNA reads TGTGCCAGCAGCCCTGCAATAGGGCAGGGGGCTGAGTATTACAATGAGCAGTTCTTC. Translation gives CASSPAIGQGAEYYNEQFF. This chain uses TRBV14 with TRBJ2-1, with 8 bases lining up with TRBD1. The ends lost 4 bases at V and 4 bases at J; junction bases unmatched: 18. CDR1 SGHDN and CDR2 FVKESK come from the germline V gene. This CDR3 is 19 amino acids long.

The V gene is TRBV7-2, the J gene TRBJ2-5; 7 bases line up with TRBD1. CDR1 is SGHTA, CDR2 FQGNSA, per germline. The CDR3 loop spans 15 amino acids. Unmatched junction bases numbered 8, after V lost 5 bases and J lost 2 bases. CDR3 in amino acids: CTSSTRPRGQETQYF. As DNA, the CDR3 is TGTACCAGCAGCACTAGACCCAGGGGGCAAGAGACCCAGTACTTC.

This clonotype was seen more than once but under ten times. CDR3 loop: CSVVAGSGQYF. CDR3 nucleotide sequence: TGCAGCGTAGTAGCGGGTTCCGGGCAGTACTTC. The rearrangement uses TRBV29-1 and TRBJ2-7; 7 bases align to TRBD2. The V gene end was trimmed by 6 bases and the J gene end by 9 bases; junction bases not matched to a gene: 8. The CDR3 spans 11 residues. Germline values: CDR1 SQVTM, CDR2 ANQGSEA.

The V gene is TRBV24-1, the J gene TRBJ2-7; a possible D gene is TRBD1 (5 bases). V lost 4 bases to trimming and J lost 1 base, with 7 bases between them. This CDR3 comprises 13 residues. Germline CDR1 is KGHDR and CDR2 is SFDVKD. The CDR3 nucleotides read TGTGCCACCAGTGAGACAGTTTCCTACGAGCAGTACTTC. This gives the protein CATSETVSYEQYF.

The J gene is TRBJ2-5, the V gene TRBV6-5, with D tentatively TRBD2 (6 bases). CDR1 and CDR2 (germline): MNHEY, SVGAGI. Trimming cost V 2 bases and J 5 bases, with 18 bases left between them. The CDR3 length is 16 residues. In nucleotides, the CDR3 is TGTGCCAGCAGTTACAGAGCACGGGAGTTGGCGGAGACCCAGTACTTC. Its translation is CASSYRARELAETQYF.

CDR3 bases: TGCAGTGCTAGAGATTGGAGGGGCAGGAGCTCCTACAATGAGCAGTTCTTC. It translates to CSARDWRGRSSYNEQFF. The J gene is TRBJ2-1, the V gene TRBV20-1; TRBD2 might be the D (6 bases). The V end lost 0 bases, the J end lost 0 bases, and 15 bases lay between the germline ends. The germline V gene encodes CDR1 DFQATT and CDR2 SNEGSKA (reference sequence). CDR3 size: 17 residues.

CDR3 sequence (DNA): TGTGCCAGCTCACCAGGAGCCGCAAACACCTACGAGCAGTACTTC. This codes for CASSPGAANTYEQYF. The rearrangement joins TRBV18 to TRBJ2-7; no clear D gene. Germline CDR1 KGHSH, CDR2 LQKENI. The germline V and J ends were trimmed by 2 bases and 2 bases, with 13 bases remaining between them. The CDR3 has 15 amino acids.

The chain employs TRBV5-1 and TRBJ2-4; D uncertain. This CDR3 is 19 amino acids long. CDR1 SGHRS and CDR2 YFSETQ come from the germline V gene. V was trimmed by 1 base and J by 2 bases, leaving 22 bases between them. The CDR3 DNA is TGCGCCAGCAGCTTGACGTCCCCGACGCAGCATTTGACCAAAAACATTCAGTACTTC. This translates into CASSLTSPTQHLTKNIQYF.

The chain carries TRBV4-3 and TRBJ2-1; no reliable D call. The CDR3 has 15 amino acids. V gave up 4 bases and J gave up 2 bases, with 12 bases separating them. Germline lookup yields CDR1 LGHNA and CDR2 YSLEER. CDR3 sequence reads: CASSLSRSPYNEQFF. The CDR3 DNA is TGCGCCAGCAGCCTTTCTAGGAGCCCCTACAATGAGCAGTTCTTC.